The 2 T cell receptor beta chains reported below all come from one sample, sequenced in a study of metastatic and nonmetastatic thyroid tumors (dated by TCRdb to the early 2020s). Before undergoing thyroid surgery, none of the patients had been given any kind of treatment. Libraries were built with PCR. TCRdb records Illumina HiSeq 4000 as the sequencer. In-frame beta chains were kept once TCRdb had trimmed the public reads at Q25 with fastp and called clones with MiXCR. The sample yields over 25,000 clones; about 18% were counted once. Clones ranked in the top ten supply around 8.5% of the sample. Input material: blood. The receptors shown here come from a female donor with papillary thyroid cancer or a benign thyroid nodule (not recorded which). Some clones in this sample may be carry-over from other donors' samples.

This clone has just a few counts. A read error may explain this, as a much larger clone is one base away. The conserved phenylalanine or tryptophan normally closing the CDR3 is absent here, so this likely arose from a read error. This chain links TRBV2 with TRBJ1-1; 9 positions agree with TRBD1. The CDR3 is 13 residues long. Germline CDR1 SNHLY, CDR2 FYNNEI. Unmatched junction bases numbered 3, after V lost 6 bases and J lost 4 bases. CDR3 in amino acids: CASRDRGVTEAFL. The CDR3 DNA follows: TGTGCCAGCAGAGACAGGGGGGTCACTGAAGCTTTCCTT.

This clone has a count of ten or more. J is TRBJ2-5 and V is TRBV14; D is perhaps TRBD1 (6 bases). The ends were cut back, 0 bases at V and 4 bases at J, with 12 bases in the middle. The CDR3 spans 15 residues. Germline CDR1 SGHDN, CDR2 FVKESK. As DNA, the CDR3 is TGTGCCAGCAGCCAAGATTTAGCAGGGGCAGAGACCCAGTACTTC. This codes for CASSQDLAGAETQYF.